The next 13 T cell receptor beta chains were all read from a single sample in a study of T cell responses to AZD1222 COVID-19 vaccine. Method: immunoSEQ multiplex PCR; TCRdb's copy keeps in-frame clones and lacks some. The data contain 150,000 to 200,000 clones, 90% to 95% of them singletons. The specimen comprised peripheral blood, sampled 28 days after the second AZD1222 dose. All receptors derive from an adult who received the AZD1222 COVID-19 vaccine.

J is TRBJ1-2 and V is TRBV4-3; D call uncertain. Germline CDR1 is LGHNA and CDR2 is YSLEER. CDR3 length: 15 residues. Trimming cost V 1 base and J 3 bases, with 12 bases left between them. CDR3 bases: TGCGCCAGCAGCCAAGTAACCATAAGGGACTATGGCTACACCTTC. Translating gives CASSQVTIRDYGYTF.

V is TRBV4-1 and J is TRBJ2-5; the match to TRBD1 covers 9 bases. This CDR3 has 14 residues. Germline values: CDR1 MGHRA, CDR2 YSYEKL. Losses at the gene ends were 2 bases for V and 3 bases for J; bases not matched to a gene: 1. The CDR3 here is CASSQRTGEETQYF. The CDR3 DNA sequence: TGCGCCAGCAGCCAACGGACAGGGGAAGAGACCCAGTACTTC.

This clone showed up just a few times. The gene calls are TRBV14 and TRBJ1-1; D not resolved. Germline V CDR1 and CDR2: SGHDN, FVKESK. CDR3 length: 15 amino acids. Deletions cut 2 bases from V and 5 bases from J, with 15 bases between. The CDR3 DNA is TGTGCCAGCAGCCAACTAGACACGCGCCGGACTGAAGCTTTCTTT. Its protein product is CASSQLDTRRTEAFF.

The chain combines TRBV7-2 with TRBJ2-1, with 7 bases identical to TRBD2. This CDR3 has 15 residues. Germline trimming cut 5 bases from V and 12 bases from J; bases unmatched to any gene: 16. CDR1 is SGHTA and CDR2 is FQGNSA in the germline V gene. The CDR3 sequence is CASSPQGGGGGRQFF. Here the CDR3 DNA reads TGTGCCAGCAGCCCCCAAGGCGGAGGCGGGGGACGGCAGTTCTTC.

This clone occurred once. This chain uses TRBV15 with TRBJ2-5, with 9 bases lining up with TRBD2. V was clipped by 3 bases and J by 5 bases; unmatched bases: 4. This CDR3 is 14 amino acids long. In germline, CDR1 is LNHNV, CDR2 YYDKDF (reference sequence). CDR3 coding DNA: TGTGCCACCAGCAGCCGCGGGGGGGAGGAGACCCAGTACTTC. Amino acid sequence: CATSSRGGEETQYF.

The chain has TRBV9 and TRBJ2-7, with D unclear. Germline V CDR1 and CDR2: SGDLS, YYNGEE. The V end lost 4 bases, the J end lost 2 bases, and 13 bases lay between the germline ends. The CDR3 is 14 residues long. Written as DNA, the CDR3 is TGTGCCAGCAGCCCCCTTTCTCAGGCCTACGAGCAGTACTTC. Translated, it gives CASSPLSQAYEQYF.

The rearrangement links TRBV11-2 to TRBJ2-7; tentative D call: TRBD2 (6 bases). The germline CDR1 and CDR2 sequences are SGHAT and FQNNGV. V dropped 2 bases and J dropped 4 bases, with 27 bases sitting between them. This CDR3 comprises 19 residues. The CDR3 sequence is CASSLSHFPGGIQLYEQYF. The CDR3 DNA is TGTGCCAGCAGCTTAAGTCATTTCCCCGGCGGGATACAACTTTACGAGCAGTACTTC.

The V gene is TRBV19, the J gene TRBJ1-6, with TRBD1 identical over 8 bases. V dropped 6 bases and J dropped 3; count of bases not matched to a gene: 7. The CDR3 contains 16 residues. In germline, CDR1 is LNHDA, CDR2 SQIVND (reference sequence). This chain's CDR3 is CASSLQGAFYNSPLHF. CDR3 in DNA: TGTGCCAGTAGCCTTCAGGGGGCTTTCTATAATTCACCCCTCCACTTT.

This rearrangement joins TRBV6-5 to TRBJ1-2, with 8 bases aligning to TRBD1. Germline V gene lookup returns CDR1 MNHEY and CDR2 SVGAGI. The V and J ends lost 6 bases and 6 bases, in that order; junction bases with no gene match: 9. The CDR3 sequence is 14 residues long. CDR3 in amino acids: CASRTGGKGDGYTF. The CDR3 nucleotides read TGTGCCAGCAGAACAGGGGGGAAGGGGGATGGCTACACCTTC.

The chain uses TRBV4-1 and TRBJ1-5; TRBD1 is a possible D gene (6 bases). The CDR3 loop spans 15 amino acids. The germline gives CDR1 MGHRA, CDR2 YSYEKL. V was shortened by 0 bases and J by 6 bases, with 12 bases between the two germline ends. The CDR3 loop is CASSQDIGGLQPQHF. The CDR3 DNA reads TGCGCCAGCAGCCAAGATATCGGGGGGCTTCAGCCCCAGCATTTT.

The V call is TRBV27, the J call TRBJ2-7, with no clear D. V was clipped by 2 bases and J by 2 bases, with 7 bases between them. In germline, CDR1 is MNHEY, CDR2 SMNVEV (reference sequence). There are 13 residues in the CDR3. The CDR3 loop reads CASSLGPTYEQYF. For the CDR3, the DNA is TGTGCCAGCAGTTTAGGGCCGACCTACGAGCAGTACTTC.

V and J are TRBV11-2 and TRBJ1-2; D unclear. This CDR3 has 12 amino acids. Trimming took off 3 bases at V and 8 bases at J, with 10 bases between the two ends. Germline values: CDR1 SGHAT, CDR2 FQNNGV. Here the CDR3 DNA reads TGTGCCAGCAGCTTTTCTCTGACGGGCTACACCTTC. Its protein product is CASSFSLTGYTF.

In DNA, the CDR3 is TGTGCCAGCAGTTTAAGGGCCAATGAGCAGTTCTTC. The encoded protein is CASSLRANEQFF. The rearrangement links TRBV28 to TRBJ2-1; no clear D. The CDR3 extends over 12 amino acids. V shed 2 bases and J shed 6 bases, with 5 bases lying between them. CDR1 is MDHEN and CDR2 is SYDVKM in the germline V gene.